The clone carrying this TCR beta chain was seen more than once but under ten times. Its antigen is unidentified. The sample comes from a study of Ad26.COV2.S vaccination and SARS-CoV-2 variants. Study-level results: Reportedly, spike-specific CD8+ and CD4+ T cell responses achieved substantial breadth once vaccination had taken place. Vaccinated individuals (as opposed to placebo recipients) had higher spike-specific TCR breadth. Possible underestimation of total T cell responses by the TCR breadth and depth analyses was noted.

The data were produced by immunoSEQ multiplex PCR, yet TCRdb's version contains in-frame clones alone and is incomplete. The repertoire holds around 94,000 clones, around 80% seen once, with approximately 15% in the top ten. CDR3 size: 15 residues. With V trimmed by 5 bases and J by 2 bases, 8 bases remained unmatched. In germline, CDR1 is KGHSY, CDR2 FQNENV. The rearrangement uses TRBV16 and TRBJ1-2; 7 bases are a match to TRBD1. Sequencing was performed on peripheral blood, taken after recovery from COVID-19. This clonotype was sampled from a human donor who had recovered from COVID-19. The CDR3 sequence: CASSLTRQGNYGYTF. For the CDR3, the DNA is TGTGCCAGCAGCTTGACCCGACAGGGAAACTATGGCTACACCTTC.